This paragraph covers one T cell receptor beta chain sequence. This clonotype came up many times. The clone's antigen remains unknown. No qualities accompany the bases; no much larger clone lies one base away. The data belong to a study of CD8+CD57+ T cells in acquired aplastic anemia (dated by TCRdb to 2017 to 2018). For the study in its entirety: On average, sorted CD4+ and CD8+ cells yielded 3.2 ug of extracted DNA, with a range of about 0.17 to 27.4 ug. Mean read counts for healthy donor samples were approximately 10 million for CD4+ cells and roughly 12 million for CD8+ cells.

What the authors observed across the whole study: Around 27 CD8+ CDR3 sequences were found to be shared between patients and controls, but these sequences appeared to be highly expressed in patients and within the immunodominant clones of the patients. No significant difference in CD8+ Simpson's diversity was found between patients and healthy controls (P=0.060).

The CDR3, from cysteine to phenylalanine, totals 15 residues. Only the CDR3 portion is preserved as DNA: 45 bases, with reading frame beginning at the first base. CDR1 is given as SGHTA and CDR2 as FQGNSA, both from the germline V gene. Clipping removes 5 bases from V and 4 bases from J, with 4 as the unmatched junction base count. Profiling of TCR beta VDJ combinations and CDR3 sequences used genomic DNA as the template. TCR repertoire sequencing was run on an Illumina HiSeq 2000. As for the original processing: TRBV/TRBJ rearrangement plots, CDR3 size and DJ length profiles, and Simpson's diversity index were used to assess repertoires. The most abundant DNA sequence in the deep sequencing data was defined as the immunodominant clone. CDR3 amino acid sequences were checked for sharing between subjects and were compared against published repertoires and the VDJdb database. TCRdb passed the public sequencing reads through fastp at Q25 and MiXCR, retaining productive beta sequences. Rows are combined by CDR3 protein, so each entry shows the most common genes and DNA. The V and J calls, along with clone size, are taken from TCRdb and not from the paper's own processing. For this sample there are roughly 150,000 distinct CDR3 sequences; around 45% appear just once. The leading ten clones occupy 1.1% of the sample.

In this study, sorted CD4+ and CD8+ T cells from the blood of healthy subjects and of severe aplastic anemia patients had their TCR repertoires deep-sequenced. Ficoll-Paque density gradient centrifugation was used to isolate peripheral blood mononuclear cells. CD4+ and CD8+ T cells were sorted by FACS or magnetic beads before DNA extraction. The V gene is TRBV7-2 and the J gene is TRBJ2-1, with 11 bases in between that match TRBD2. The receptor was derived from a human donor in good health. Sequencing was carried out using sorted CD4+, CD8+, or CD8+CD57+ T cells (not recorded which) from PBMCs. The CDR3 sequence is CASSQGLAEYNEQFF. The nucleotide sequence reads TGTGCCAGCAGCCAGGGACTAGCGGAGTACAATGAGCAGTTCTTC.